Sequencing of this T cell receptor beta chain was carried out in a study of human T cells and chemical hapten exposure. General study findings and limits: The number of TCRs over 1 in 1000 frequency stayed unchanged after DPC.

The V gene's germline CDR1 is SEHNR and CDR2 FQNEAQ (reference sequence). The CDR3 extends over 12 amino acids. The V and J ends lost 5 bases and 6 bases respectively, with 8 bases between them. Whole blood, unfractionated, served as the material for total RNA extraction. Each CDR3 protein gets one entry after TCRdb re-called the 5' RACE reads with MiXCR. The data show about 140,000 distinct CDR3 sequences, 3.5% to 5% seen once. Many counts were recorded for this clonotype. Its antigen remains unknown. The source is a female donor in good health. The gene calls are TRBV7-9 and TRBJ2-1, with unresolved D. The CDR3 DNA reads TGTGCCAGCAGCCACTCAATCAATGAGCAGTTCTTC. Translating gives CASSHSINEQFF.